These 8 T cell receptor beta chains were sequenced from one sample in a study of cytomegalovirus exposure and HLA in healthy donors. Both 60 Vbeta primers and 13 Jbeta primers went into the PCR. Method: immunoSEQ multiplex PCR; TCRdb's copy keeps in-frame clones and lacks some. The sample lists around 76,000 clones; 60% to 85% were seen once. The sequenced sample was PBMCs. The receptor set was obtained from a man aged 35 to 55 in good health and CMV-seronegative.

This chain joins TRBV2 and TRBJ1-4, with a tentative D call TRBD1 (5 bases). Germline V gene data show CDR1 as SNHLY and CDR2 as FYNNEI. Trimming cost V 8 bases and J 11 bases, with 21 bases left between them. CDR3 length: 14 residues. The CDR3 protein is CASAKVSRADKLFF. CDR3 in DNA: TGTGCCAGCGCCAAGGTGTCCAGGGCGGATAAACTGTTTTTT.

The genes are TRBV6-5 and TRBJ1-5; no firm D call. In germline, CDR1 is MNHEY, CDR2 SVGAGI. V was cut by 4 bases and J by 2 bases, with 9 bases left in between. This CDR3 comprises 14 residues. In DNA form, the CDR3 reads TGTGCCAGCAGTTCTACAGTAGGCAATCAGCCCCAGCATTTT. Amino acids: CASSSTVGNQPQHF.

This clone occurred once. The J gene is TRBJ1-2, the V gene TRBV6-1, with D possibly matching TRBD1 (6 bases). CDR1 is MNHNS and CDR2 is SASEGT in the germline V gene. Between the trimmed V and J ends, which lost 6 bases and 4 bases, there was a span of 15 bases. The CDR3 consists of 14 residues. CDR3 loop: CASSPGHGSYGYTF. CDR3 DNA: TGTGCCAGCAGCCCGGGACATGGGAGCTATGGCTACACCTTC.

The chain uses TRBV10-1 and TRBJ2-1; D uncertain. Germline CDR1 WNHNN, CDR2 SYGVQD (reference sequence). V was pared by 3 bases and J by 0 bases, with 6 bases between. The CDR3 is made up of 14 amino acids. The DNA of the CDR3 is TGCGCCAGCAGTGATAGCAGCTCCTACAATGAGCAGTTCTTC. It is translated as CASSDSSSYNEQFF.

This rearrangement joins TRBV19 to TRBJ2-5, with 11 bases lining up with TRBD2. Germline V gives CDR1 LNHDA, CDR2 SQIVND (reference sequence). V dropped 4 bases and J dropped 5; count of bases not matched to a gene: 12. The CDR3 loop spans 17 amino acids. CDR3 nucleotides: TGTGCCAGTAGTACCCGAAATCTAGCGGGAGGTTCTGAGACCCAGTACTTC. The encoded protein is CASSTRNLAGGSETQYF.

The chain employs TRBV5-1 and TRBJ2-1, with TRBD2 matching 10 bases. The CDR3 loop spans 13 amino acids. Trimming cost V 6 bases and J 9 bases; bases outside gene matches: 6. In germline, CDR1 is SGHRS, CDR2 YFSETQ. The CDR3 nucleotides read TGCGCCAGCACCCTAGCGGGAGAGACTGAGCAGTTCTTC. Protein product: CASTLAGETEQFF.

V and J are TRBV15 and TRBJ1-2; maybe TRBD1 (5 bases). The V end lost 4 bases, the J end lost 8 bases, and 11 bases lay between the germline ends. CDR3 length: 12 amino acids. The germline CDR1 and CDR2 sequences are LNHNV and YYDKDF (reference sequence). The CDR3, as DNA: TGTGCCACCAGCACTCAGGGTCTCGGCTACACCTTC. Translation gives CATSTQGLGYTF.

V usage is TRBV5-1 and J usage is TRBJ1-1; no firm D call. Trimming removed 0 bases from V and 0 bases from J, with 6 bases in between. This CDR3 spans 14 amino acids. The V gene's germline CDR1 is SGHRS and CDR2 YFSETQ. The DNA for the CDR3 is TGCGCCAGCAGCTTGGACAGCATGAACACTGAAGCTTTCTTT. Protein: CASSLDSMNTEAFF. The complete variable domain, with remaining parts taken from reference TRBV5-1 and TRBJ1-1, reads KAGVTQTPRYLIKTRGQQVTLSCSPISGHRSVSWYQQTPGQGLQFLFEYFSETQRNKGNFPGRFSGRQFSNSRSEMNVSTLELGDSALYLCASSLDSMNTEAFFGQGTRLTVV.